The clone carrying this TCR beta chain was seen ten or more times. Antigen: not known. This record belongs to a study of HIV-infected patients and healthy controls. Findings and limits, study-wide: Compared with untreated HIV+ repertoires, healthy controls showed roughly threefold more distinct CDR3s and higher Shannon diversity.

Reverse transcription used around 500 ng RNA and constant-region primers for alpha and beta. Separate chain-specific third strand synthesis with multiplexing indices produced the alpha and beta libraries. All rearrangements within a chain used one primer pair; cDNA molecules carried barcodes. Each molecule carried a 12-nucleotide identifier made of two joined random hexamers added before amplification. TCRdb called the 5' RACE reads again in MiXCR, with one record for every CDR3 protein. The repertoire consists of approximately 5,700 distinct CDR3 sequences, with around 21% occurring once and the leading ten covering about 22%. Germline V gene lookup returns CDR1 DFQATT and CDR2 SNEGSKA (reference sequence). CDR3 length: 13 amino acids. No cell fractionation was done, so the repertoire covers all unsorted peripheral blood T cells.

The chain couples TRBV20-1 to TRBJ2-3; 7 positions match TRBD1. This specimen was blood, taken before antiretroviral therapy. This TCR derives from an adult with HIV infection. CDR3 region: CSLTTGSTDTQYF. The CDR3, as DNA: TGCAGCCTCACGACAGGGTCCACAGATACGCAGTATTTT.